The 32 T cell receptor beta chains below come from one sample, sequenced in a study of PD-1 blockade in classical Hodgkin lymphoma (dated by TCRdb to 2020 to 2021). The library came from the immunoSEQ multiplex PCR assay. This is the immuneACCESS table as TCRdb keeps it, with only in-frame sequences that have V and J called. A part of the clones is gone; compared with another copy, unresolved V genes explain less than half, and the rest is unexplained. The sample includes 20,000 to 25,000 clones, with roughly 80% observed a single time. 15% to 20% of the sample is taken by the ten largest. The time point label corresponds to: cycle 2 day 1 (C2D1) of nivolumab. Relapse after autologous stem cell transplantation had occurred in all trial patients, and cohorts A, B and C were distinguished by prior brentuximab vedotin exposure. Sample: peripheral blood mononuclear cells (PBMCs), taken before the second cycle of nivolumab. Every receptor here comes from a human donor with classical Hodgkin lymphoma.

Only one count was recorded for this clone. The chain is built from TRBV2 and TRBJ1-5; unclear D gene. This CDR3 contains 14 residues. V was trimmed by 4 bases and J by 7 bases, leaving 14 bases between them. Germline V gene lookup returns CDR1 SNHLY and CDR2 FYNNEI. The CDR3: CASSVFAGGQPQHF. The CDR3 DNA reads as TGTGCCAGCAGTGTTTTTGCAGGAGGGCAGCCCCAGCATTTT.

The J gene is TRBJ1-4, the V gene TRBV28; 8 bases match TRBD1. V lost 5 bases to trimming and J lost 4 bases; unmatched junction nucleotides: 9. CDR1 is MDHEN, CDR2 SYDVKM, per germline. There are 16 residues in the CDR3. The chain's CDR3 is CASSHPTGGDNEKLFF. In DNA, the CDR3 is TGTGCCAGCAGTCACCCTACAGGGGGGGATAATGAAAAACTGTTTTTT.

The chain recombines TRBV6-6 with TRBJ2-1, with 7 bases lining up with TRBD1. The CDR3 spans 15 residues. V was clipped by 5 bases and J by 5 bases; unmatched bases: 9. Germline CDR1 MNHNY, CDR2 SVGAGI (reference sequence). The CDR3 protein is CASSQRQGVHNEQFF. The CDR3 DNA sequence: TGTGCCAGCAGTCAAAGACAGGGCGTTCACAATGAGCAGTTCTTC.

As to this clone: The identical CDR3 is also encoded by other nucleotide sequences in the sample. The chain couples TRBV7-9 to TRBJ2-1; D remains ambiguous. This CDR3 has 13 residues. The V gene's germline CDR1 is SEHNR and CDR2 FQNEAQ (reference sequence). The germline V and J ends were trimmed by 1 base and 9 bases, with 10 bases remaining between them. The DNA of the CDR3 is TGTGCCAGCAGCTTAGGGTCGCCGGGTGAGCAGTTCTTC. It codes for CASSLGSPGEQFF.

The V and J genes are TRBV9 and TRBJ1-1; D call uncertain. Germline CDR1 reads SGDLS; CDR2 reads YYNGEE. CDR3 length: 13 amino acids. V shed 2 bases and J shed 5 bases, with 10 bases lying between them. The CDR3 reads CASSVSGWTEAFF. The CDR3, as DNA: TGTGCCAGCAGCGTCAGTGGATGGACTGAAGCTTTCTTT.

The chain links TRBV2 to TRBJ2-1; TRBD1 aligns across 9 bases. The germline V gene encodes CDR1 SNHLY and CDR2 FYNNEI. Losses at the gene ends were 6 bases for V and 8 bases for J; bases not matched to a gene: 8. The CDR3 is 14 amino acids. The CDR3 spells CASRWTGVGDEQFF. The CDR3 DNA sequence: TGTGCCAGCAGGTGGACAGGGGTGGGCGATGAGCAGTTCTTC.

The chain is built from TRBV27 and TRBJ1-1; D gene uncertain. The V end lost 1 base, the J end lost 1 base, and 4 bases lay between the germline ends. CDR1 is MNHEY, CDR2 SMNVEV, per germline (reference sequence). The CDR3 is made up of 13 amino acids. As DNA, the CDR3 is TGTGCCAGCAGTTTATGGCGGAACACTGAAGCTTTCTTT. Its protein product is CASSLWRNTEAFF.

This sequence joins TRBV6-1 and TRBJ1-6, with D possibly TRBD1 on 5 matching bases. The ends were cut back, 6 bases at V and 9 bases at J, with 15 bases in the middle. The V gene's germline CDR1 is MNHNS and CDR2 SASEGT. The CDR3 loop spans 14 amino acids. The CDR3, as DNA: TGTGCCAGCAGACCCGGGACGGCGGTTTCACCCCTCCACTTT. Its translation is CASRPGTAVSPLHF.

J is TRBJ2-7 and V is TRBV6-1, with 9 bases aligning to TRBD1. Germline V gene sequence: CDR1 MNHNS, CDR2 SASEGT. V shed 6 bases and J 2 bases; nucleotides not matched to a gene: 5. This CDR3 comprises 14 residues. The CDR3 DNA sequence: TGTGCCAGCAGCCTACAGGGGGCAGCCTACGAGCAGTACTTC. It yields the protein CASSLQGAAYEQYF.

This chain connects TRBV19 to TRBJ1-5; D gene uncertain. The length of the CDR3 is 12 residues. V lost 0 bases to trimming and J lost 7 bases, with 4 bases between them. CDR1 is LNHDA, CDR2 SQIVND, per germline (reference sequence). The CDR3 is CASSIEGQPQHF. DNA for the CDR3: TGTGCCAGTAGTATAGAGGGACAGCCCCAGCATTTT.

The genes are TRBV7-9 and TRBJ2-7; 7 bases agree with TRBD2. Per the germline V gene, CDR1 is SEHNR and CDR2 is FQNEAQ (reference sequence). The CDR3 sequence is 16 residues long. V lost 4 bases to trimming and J lost 2 bases; unmatched junction nucleotides: 11. Written as DNA, the CDR3 is TGTGCCAGCAGCTCGACCAAGAGCGGGAAAGCCTACGAGCAGTACTTC. Protein: CASSSTKSGKAYEQYF.

The rearrangement links TRBV6-1 to TRBJ2-7, with D possibly being TRBD1 (5 bases). The germline V gene has CDR1 MNHNS and CDR2 SASEGT. The CDR3 has 13 residues. Trimming shortened V by 7 bases and J by 3 bases, and 13 bases separated the two germline ends. This CDR3 is CASTRGRGYEQYF. The CDR3 region has the DNA TGTGCCAGCACAAGGGGCAGAGGCTACGAGCAGTACTTC.

This clone has only a few counts. The V call is TRBV27, the J call TRBJ2-7, with 7 positions matching TRBD1. The CDR3 is 13 residues long. The germline CDR1 and CDR2 sequences are MNHEY and SMNVEV (reference sequence). The J segment lost 7 bases and the V segment lost 3 bases, leaving 6 bases of the junction unmatched. DNA of the CDR3: TGTGCCAGCAGTTTCAGGGGGAAGGGGGAGCAGTACTTC. Protein: CASSFRGKGEQYF.

The chain has TRBV19 and TRBJ2-7; TRBD1 aligns across 8 bases. Germline V gene sequence: CDR1 LNHDA, CDR2 SQIVND (reference sequence). The junction had 10 bases not matched to a gene; V was cut back by 9 bases and J by 0 bases. CDR3 length: 15 residues. The CDR3 nucleotides are TGTGCCAGCGCACGACAGGGGCTATACTCCTACGAGCAGTACTTC. Translating gives CASARQGLYSYEQYF.

In its sample, this clone was seen once. V gene TRBV29-1 combines with J gene TRBJ1-3; no reliable D call. Germline V lookup: CDR1 SQVTM, CDR2 ANQGSEA. The V end lost 5 bases, the J end lost 0 bases, and 11 bases lay between the germline ends. This CDR3 is 14 amino acids long. CDR3 coding DNA: TGCAGCGTTACGCACAGAGACTCTGGAAACACCATATATTTT. This gives the protein CSVTHRDSGNTIYF. Together with reference TRBV29-1 and TRBJ1-3, the CDR3 gives the full variable domain: SAVISQKPSRDICQRGTSLTIQCQVDSQVTMMFWYRQQPGQSLTLIATANQGSEATYESGFVIDKFPISRPNLTFSTLTVSNMSPEDSSIYLCSVTHRDSGNTIYFGEGSWLTVV.

This clone has only one observation. V usage is TRBV18 and J usage is TRBJ2-2; D is tentatively TRBD1 or TRBD2 (5 bases each). The CDR3 has 16 amino acids. Germline V gene sequence: CDR1 KGHSH, CDR2 LQKENI. The germline V and J ends were trimmed by 4 bases and 5 bases, with 17 bases remaining between them. CDR3: CASSQTGTGGTGELFF. The CDR3 bases are TGTGCCAGCTCACAAACCGGGACCGGTGGGACCGGGGAGCTGTTTTTT.

The chain employs TRBV27 and TRBJ1-2, with D possibly TRBD1 on 5 matching bases. Trimming left V 4 bases short and J 7 bases short, with 16 bases between. CDR1 is MNHEY and CDR2 is SMNVEV in the germline V gene (reference sequence). This CDR3 has 14 residues. The CDR3 loop reads CASSSMGTPGGYTF. The CDR3 DNA reads TGTGCCAGCAGTTCAATGGGGACCCCTGGTGGCTACACCTTC.

V usage is TRBV5-1 and J usage is TRBJ2-1, with 8 bases identical to TRBD2. Germline CDR1 reads SGHRS; CDR2 reads YFSETQ. CDR3 length: 16 amino acids. The J segment lost 0 bases and the V segment lost 1 base, leaving 3 bases of the junction unmatched. The CDR3 loop reads CASSLSSGSSYNEQFF. For the CDR3, the DNA is TGCGCCAGCAGCTTGTCCAGCGGGAGCTCCTACAATGAGCAGTTCTTC.

On this clone itself: Distinct nucleotide sequences in the sample also encode this CDR3. The rearrangement links TRBV19 to TRBJ1-5, with D uncertain. Between the trimmed V and J ends, which lost 0 bases and 5 bases, there was a span of 5 bases. The CDR3 extends over 13 amino acids. In germline, CDR1 is LNHDA, CDR2 SQIVND (reference sequence). CDR3 residues: CASSIDRDQPQHF. CDR3 DNA: TGTGCCAGTAGTATAGATAGAGATCAGCCCCAGCATTTT.

The rearrangement links TRBV19 to TRBJ2-1, with 10 bases matching TRBD2. This CDR3 comprises 17 residues. Germline CDR1 and CDR2: LNHDA and SQIVND (reference sequence). V trimming: 4 bases; J trimming: 7 bases; junction bases outside the gene matches: 13. The CDR3 sequence is CASSTRTGVAGGNEQFF. In DNA, the CDR3 is TGTGCCAGTAGTACCCGGACAGGCGTAGCGGGAGGTAATGAGCAGTTCTTC. Based on the CDR3 plus reference TRBV19 and TRBJ2-1, the full variable domain is DGGITQSPKYLFRKEGQNVTLSCEQNLNHDAMYWYRQDPGQGLRLIYYSQIVNDFQKGDIAEGYSVSREKKESFPLTVTSAQKNPTAFYLCASSTRTGVAGGNEQFFGPGTRLTVL.

A remark on this clone: This may be a read error: a much more frequent sequence differs by one nucleotide. The CDR3 does not end in the conserved phenylalanine or tryptophan, so this is likely a read error. The chain couples TRBV4-2 to TRBJ1-4; D perhaps matches TRBD1 (6 bases). This CDR3 is built from 19 residues. Germline CDR1 LGHNA, CDR2 YNFKEQ. Trimming pared 2 bases from V and 0 bases from J, leaving 19 bases between. CDR3 region: CASSQRTEGVVATNEKLFL. The CDR3, as DNA: TGTGCCAGCAGCCAAAGGACAGAAGGGGTAGTTGCAACTAATGAAAAACTGTTTCTT.

This chain uses TRBV5-1 with TRBJ2-1; unclear D gene. The CDR3 is 16 amino acids. The V gene lost 2 bases and the J gene lost 0 bases, with 12 bases spanning the gap. Per the germline V gene, CDR1 is SGHRS and CDR2 is YFSETQ. The CDR3: CASSFGRLSSYNEQFF. The DNA of the CDR3 is TGCGCCAGCAGCTTTGGGCGGTTGAGCTCCTACAATGAGCAGTTCTTC.

The genes are TRBV6-5 and TRBJ1-3; D possibly corresponds to TRBD1 (6 bases). Germline V gene lookup returns CDR1 MNHEY and CDR2 SVGAGI. The CDR3 consists of 15 residues. Trimming left V 6 bases short and J 0 bases short, with 12 bases between. The DNA of the CDR3 is TGTGCCAGCAGGAAATCAGGGGTCTCTGGAAACACCATATATTTT. Its protein is CASRKSGVSGNTIYF.

J is TRBJ2-2 and V is TRBV30; tentatively, D is TRBD2 (6 bases). In germline, CDR1 is GTSNPN, CDR2 SVGIG (reference sequence). V gave up 3 bases and J gave up 4 bases, with 6 bases separating them. The CDR3 length is 12 residues. CDR3 sequence reads: CAWRGGTGELFF. CDR3 DNA: TGTGCCTGGAGGGGGGGCACCGGGGAGCTGTTTTTT.

J is TRBJ2-1 and V is TRBV10-1; D unclear. This CDR3 region has 14 residues. Germline V gene data show CDR1 as WNHNN and CDR2 as SYGVQD (reference sequence). Trimming took off 3 bases at V and 0 bases at J, with 6 bases between the two ends. The CDR3 protein is CASSEGGSYNEQFF. The CDR3 nucleotides are TGCGCCAGCAGTGAAGGTGGCTCCTACAATGAGCAGTTCTTC.

Concerning this clone: This same CDR3 is encoded by further DNA sequences in the sample. V gene TRBV5-1 combines with J gene TRBJ2-6, with D unresolved. With 2 bases removed from V and 0 bases from J, the gap between germline ends came to 3 bases. There are 14 residues in the CDR3. Germline values: CDR1 SGHRS, CDR2 YFSETQ. CDR3 in amino acids: CASSLGSGANVLTF. The DNA for the CDR3 is TGCGCCAGCAGCTTAGGCTCTGGGGCCAACGTCCTGACTTTC.

In nucleotides, the CDR3 is TGTGCCAGCAGTTTATGGTCGGCGGTATCTAGCACAGATACGCAGTATTTT. Translation: CASSLWSAVSSTDTQYF. This chain connects TRBV28 to TRBJ2-3, with no clear D. The CDR3 covers 17 residues. Trimming pared 0 bases from V and 0 bases from J, leaving 13 bases between. Germline V gene sequence: CDR1 MDHEN, CDR2 SYDVKM.

The chain has TRBV6-1 and TRBJ1-2; D is perhaps TRBD1 (5 bases). V lost 0 bases to trimming and J lost 4 bases, with 6 bases between them. The CDR3 loop spans 13 amino acids. The germline V gene has CDR1 MNHNS and CDR2 SASEGT. The DNA for the CDR3 is TGTGCCAGCAGTGAAGCAGGGACCTATGGCTACACCTTC. Protein product: CASSEAGTYGYTF.

The V and J genes are TRBV5-4 and TRBJ2-3, with no clear D. The CDR3 runs 15 residues. Germline V gene lookup returns CDR1 SGHNT and CDR2 YYREEE (reference sequence). V was trimmed by 4 bases and J by 6 bases, leaving 18 bases between them. The CDR3 protein is CASSNNVGHYDTQYF. CDR3 nucleotide sequence: TGTGCCAGCAGCAATAATGTAGGGCATTACGATACGCAGTATTTT. Variable domain in full (rest from reference TRBV5-4 and TRBJ2-3): ETGVTQSPTHLIKTRGQQVTLRCSSQSGHNTVSWYQQALGQGPQFIFQYYREEENGRGNFPPRFSGLQFPNYSSELNVNALELDDSALYLCASSNNVGHYDTQYFGPGTRLTVL.

This chain links TRBV10-3 with TRBJ2-3, with 12 bases identical to TRBD2. V was pared by 9 bases and J by 1 base, with 11 bases of the junction left unmatched. The germline V gene encodes CDR1 ENHRY and CDR2 SYGVKD. The CDR3 covers 17 residues. DNA of the CDR3: TGTGCCATTGCAAGGACTAGCGGGATGGGGGGCACAGATACGCAGTATTTT. Its translation: CAIARTSGMGGTDTQYF.

The chain uses TRBV7-9 and TRBJ1-1; no firm D call. V was trimmed by 3 bases and J by 3 bases, leaving 5 bases between them. The length of the CDR3 is 12 residues. CDR1 is SEHNR, CDR2 FQNEAQ, per germline (reference sequence). The CDR3 protein is CASSFRHTEAFF. CDR3 nucleotide sequence: TGTGCCAGCAGCTTCCGACACACTGAAGCTTTCTTT.

The rearrangement links TRBV2 to TRBJ1-5; weak D call: TRBD1 (5 bases). Trimming shortened V by 4 bases and J by 1 base, and 14 bases separated the two germline ends. The length of the CDR3 is 16 residues. The germline V gene encodes CDR1 SNHLY and CDR2 FYNNEI. CDR3 residues: CASSGRGGVSNQPQHF. The CDR3 nucleotides are TGTGCCAGCAGTGGACGTGGGGGAGTAAGCAATCAGCCCCAGCATTTT.